This passage covers 29 T cell receptor beta chains from one sample sequenced in a study of CD8+CD57+ T cells in acquired aplastic anemia. CD8+CD57+ cell expansion had been shown by flow cytometry in patients chosen for sequencing. Genomic DNA served as template for TCR beta VDJ and CDR3 profiling. Via MiXCR, TCRdb re-called the reads, giving one row per CDR3 protein. The repertoire consists of some 200,000 distinct CDR3 sequences, with around 49% occurring once and the leading ten covering just under 20%. The source material was sorted CD4+, CD8+, or CD8+CD57+ T cells (not recorded which) from PBMCs. All receptors come from a human donor with aplastic anemia.

This clonotype was observed at least ten times. The rearrangement links TRBV5-5 to TRBJ1-2; 10 bases align to TRBD1. CDR1 SGHKS and CDR2 YYEKEE come from the germline V gene (reference sequence). V lost 0 bases, J lost 7 bases, and 3 bases stayed unmatched. The CDR3 is made up of 14 amino acids. CDR3 DNA: TGTGCCAGCAGCTTGGAGGACAGGGGGTTTGGCTACACCTTC. Residues: CASSLEDRGFGYTF.

V gene TRBV7-9 combines with J gene TRBJ2-3, with 8 nucleotides matching TRBD1. With V trimmed by 5 bases and J by 4 bases, 5 bases remained unmatched. Germline CDR1 and CDR2: SEHNR and FQNEAQ (reference sequence). CDR3 size: 14 residues. CDR3 amino acids: CASSRQGKADTQYF. The CDR3 bases are TGTGCCAGCAGCCGACAGGGGAAGGCAGATACGCAGTATTTT.

This clonotype has at least ten counts. The chain recombines TRBV25-1 with TRBJ2-7; tentatively, D is TRBD2 (7 bases). The V gene's germline CDR1 is MGHDK and CDR2 SYGVNS. Trimming took 7 bases from V and 7 from J, leaving 17 bases between them. The CDR3 contains 13 residues. The CDR3 bases are TGTGCCAGCAATCAGGGAGGGGGTTGGGAGCAGTACTTC. As protein: CASNQGGGWEQYF.

CDR3 protein: CASSRQAGGGSETQYF. CDR3 bases: TGTGCCAGCAGCCGACAGGCCGGCGGTGGGAGCGAGACCCAGTACTTC. This sequence joins TRBV7-4 and TRBJ2-5, with D possibly TRBD1 on 6 matching bases. The germline V gene has CDR1 SGHVT and CDR2 SQSDAQ. Trimming stripped 5 bases from V and 5 bases from J, with 21 bases between. This CDR3 region has 16 residues.

The chain carries TRBV10-2 and TRBJ2-3, with TRBD2 matching 11 bases. There are 15 residues in the CDR3. The germline CDR1 and CDR2 sequences are WSHSY and SAAADI. V gave up 4 bases and J gave up 3 bases; unmatched junction bases: 3. The CDR3 DNA reads as TGCGCCAGCAGTGCGGCTAGCGGGAGGACAGATACGCAGTATTTT. Protein sequence: CASSAASGRTDTQYF.

This clonotype was recorded many times. V and J are TRBV5-1 and TRBJ2-3; 13 bases agree with TRBD2. CDR1 SGHRS and CDR2 YFSETQ come from the germline V gene. This CDR3 region has 16 residues. Losses at the gene ends were 3 bases for V and 2 bases for J; bases not matched to a gene: 3. The CDR3: CASSWGTSGDTDTQYF. The CDR3 nucleotides read TGCGCCAGCAGCTGGGGGACTAGCGGGGACACAGATACGCAGTATTTT.

This clonotype was found a few times. The chain is built from TRBV9 and TRBJ2-7; TRBD1 might be the D (6 bases). CDR3 length: 13 residues. V lost 6 bases, J lost 1 base, and 11 bases lay in between. Germline CDR1 is SGDLS and CDR2 is YYNGEE. The DNA for the CDR3 is TGTGCCAGCAATGGGGGCGAGTCCTACGAGCAGTACTTC. Encoded protein: CASNGGESYEQYF. Full variable domain (rest looked up from reference TRBV9 and TRBJ2-7): DSGVTQTPKHLITATGQRVTLRCSPRSGDLSVYWYQQSLDQGLQFLIQYYNGEERAKGNILERFSAQQFPDLHSELNLSSLELGDSALYFCASNGGESYEQYFGPGTRLTVT.

This clonotype came up many times. V usage is TRBV12-3 or TRBV12-4 and J usage is TRBJ2-2, with a possible D match to TRBD1 (5 bases). This CDR3 contains 15 residues. V lost 2 bases to trimming and J lost 0 bases, with 7 bases between them. Here the CDR3 reads CASSLPRANTGELFF. The CDR3 DNA follows: TGTGCCAGCAGTTTACCCAGGGCGAACACCGGGGAGCTGTTTTTT.

This clonotype was counted ten times or more. The rearrangement links TRBV20-1 to TRBJ2-7; D is unclear. The germline V gene has CDR1 DFQATT and CDR2 SNEGSKA (reference sequence). The CDR3 covers 12 residues. With 3 bases removed from V and 4 bases from J, the gap between germline ends came to 10 bases. The CDR3 region has the DNA TGCAGTGCTAGGCCCCCTGGTTACGAGCAGTACTTC. This gives the protein CSARPPGYEQYF.

The V and J genes are TRBV7-6 and TRBJ1-1; D perhaps matches TRBD1 (5 bases). V was cut by 0 bases and J by 6 bases, with 11 bases left in between. The CDR3 has 14 amino acids. The V gene's germline CDR1 is SGHVS and CDR2 FNYEAQ. CDR3: CASSLASGISEAFF. The CDR3 DNA is TGTGCCAGCAGCTTAGCCTCAGGGATTTCTGAAGCTTTCTTT.

The chain has TRBV19 and TRBJ1-2, with TRBD1 matching 10 bases. Trimming took 3 bases from V and 2 from J; bases not matched to a gene: 15. Germline V gene sequence: CDR1 LNHDA, CDR2 SQIVND (reference sequence). The CDR3 contains 19 residues. The CDR3 here is CASSIRDRGRGIRNYGYTF. CDR3 coding DNA: TGTGCCAGTAGTATCCGGGACAGGGGACGGGGTATTAGAAACTATGGCTACACCTTC. The full variable domain, in which reference TRBV19 and TRBJ1-2 provide the parts outside the CDR3, is DGGITQSPKYLFRKEGQNVTLSCEQNLNHDAMYWYRQDPGQGLRLIYYSQIVNDFQKGDIAEGYSVSREKKESFPLTVTSAQKNPTAFYLCASSIRDRGRGIRNYGYTFGSGTRLTVV.

The chain couples TRBV21-1 to TRBJ1-1; TRBD1 is taken as the D call from the table, unchecked against the DNA. TRBV21-1 is annotated as a pseudogene. The CDR3 runs to 14 residues. The CDR3 DNA reads TGTGCCAGCAGCACGAACACAGGTGGCGGTGAAGCTTCCTTT. As protein: CASSTNTGGGEASF.

This chain connects TRBV19 to TRBJ1-6, with 8 bases that match TRBD1. Trimming cost V 3 bases and J 9 bases; bases outside gene matches: 7. CDR3 length equals 15 residues. CDR1 LNHDA and CDR2 SQIVND come from the germline V gene (reference sequence). This CDR3 is CASSIKAGGLSPLHF. The CDR3 DNA is TGTGCCAGTAGTATTAAGGCAGGGGGCCTTTCACCCCTCCACTTT.

In this sample, this clonotype turned up many times. The CDR3 sequence: CSARLTSQNTEAFF. CDR3 nucleotide sequence: TGCAGTGCTAGACTCACCTCACAGAACACTGAAGCTTTCTTT. This rearrangement joins TRBV20-1 to TRBJ1-1, with D unresolved. The V end was cut by 2 bases, the J end by 1 base, with 11 bases between. The CDR3 is 14 amino acids. Germline V gene lookup returns CDR1 DFQATT and CDR2 SNEGSKA (reference sequence).

This clonotype was seen a single time. V usage is TRBV7-8 and J usage is TRBJ2-3; D call uncertain. CDR3 length equals 11 residues. Trimming cost V 3 bases and J 7 bases, with 5 bases left between them. Germline lookup yields CDR1 SGHVS and CDR2 FQNEAQ. CDR3 DNA sequence: TGTGCCAGCAGCTTGTTTTATACGCAGTATTTT. Protein: CASSLFYTQYF.

J is TRBJ2-5 and V is TRBV7-3, with TRBD2 matching over 15 bases. With V trimmed by 7 bases and J by 3 bases, 12 bases remained unmatched. CDR3 size: 18 residues. Germline CDR1 and CDR2: SGHTA and FQGTGA. Written as DNA, the CDR3 is TGTGCCAGCATAAGGCTGGGACTAGCGGGGGGATGGGAAGAGACCCAGTACTTC. The encoded protein is CASIRLGLAGGWEETQYF.

As to this clonotype: The junction departs from the called germline gene at one end, perhaps through a read error. The genes are TRBV9 and TRBJ2-7, with a tentative D call TRBD1 (5 bases). CDR3 length: 17 residues. Germline V gene sequence: CDR1 SGDLS, CDR2 YYNGEE. The CDR3 sequence: CAGSPRPTGSPDYEQYF. The CDR3, as DNA: TGTGCCGGCAGCCCGCGACCCACAGGTTCTCCCGACTACGAGCAGTACTTC.

Many counts were recorded for this clonotype. The CDR3 DNA sequence: TGCGCCAGCAGCTTGGAAACCGGGGTCATGAACACTGAAGCTTTCTTT. The encoded protein is CASSLETGVMNTEAFF. This chain uses TRBV5-1 with TRBJ1-1; D not certain. Trimming pared 0 bases from V and 0 bases from J, leaving 12 bases between. The CDR3 length is 16 residues. Per the germline V gene, CDR1 is SGHRS and CDR2 is YFSETQ.

The rearrangement uses TRBV20-1 and TRBJ2-1; 9 nucleotides line up with TRBD2. The junction had 6 bases not matched to a gene; V was cut back by 0 bases and J by 0 bases. The CDR3 runs to 17 residues. The V gene's germline CDR1 is DFQATT and CDR2 SNEGSKA (reference sequence). CDR3 nucleotide sequence: TGCAGTGCTAGAGATCGTTGGCGGGGGGGCTCCTACAATGAGCAGTTCTTC. It encodes CSARDRWRGGSYNEQFF.

Many counts were recorded for this clonotype. This chain joins TRBV4-1 and TRBJ2-2; the D gene is possibly TRBD2 (6 bases). Deletions cut 6 bases from V and 2 bases from J, with 13 bases between. CDR1 MGHRA and CDR2 YSYEKL come from the germline V gene. The CDR3 is 15 amino acids. The CDR3 sequence: CASRFREPNTGELFF. DNA for the CDR3: TGCGCCAGCAGGTTCCGGGAGCCAAACACCGGGGAGCTGTTTTTT.

DNA for the CDR3: TGTGCCAGCAGTGACAGAACAGGGGAGACGCCACCCCTCCACTTT. Its protein is CASSDRTGETPPLHF. J is TRBJ1-6 and V is TRBV2; TRBD1 matches 7 bases. Germline trimming cut 3 bases from V and 11 bases from J; bases unmatched to any gene: 10. Germline V gene lookup returns CDR1 SNHLY and CDR2 FYNNEI. The CDR3 extends over 15 amino acids. The variable domain in full, completed from reference TRBV2 and TRBJ1-6, reads EPEVTQTPSHQVTQMGQEVILRCVPISNHLYFYWYRQILGQKVEFLVSFYNNEISEKSEIFDDQFSVERPDGSNFTLKIRSTKLEDSAMYFCASSDRTGETPPLHFGNGTRLTVT.

This clonotype was observed a handful of times. One base away lies a much larger clone, so this may be a sequencing read error. Since no conserved phenylalanine or tryptophan closes the CDR3, a read error is the likely cause. The CDR3 protein is CSASLQSLGTEAFS. The CDR3 DNA reads TGCAGTGCTAGTCTACAGTCCTTGGGTACTGAAGCTTTCTCT. The chain carries TRBV20-1 and TRBJ1-1, with no clear D. Germline values: CDR1 DFQATT, CDR2 SNEGSKA (reference sequence). V lost 3 bases and J lost 5, with 16 bases in between. The length of the CDR3 is 14 residues.

This chain uses TRBV29-1 with TRBJ2-5; TRBD2 aligns across 12 bases. The V segment lost 4 bases and the J segment 4 bases; nucleotides outside the gene matches: 10. This CDR3 spans 16 amino acids. Germline loops: CDR1 SQVTM, CDR2 ANQGSEA. CDR3 sequence (DNA): TGCAGCGTTGCACCGGCTAGCGGGGGGGCTCGAGAGACCCAGTACTTC. Amino acids: CSVAPASGGARETQYF.

This clonotype was counted once. V is TRBV20-1 and J is TRBJ2-7; D might be TRBD2 (5 bases). Germline values: CDR1 DFQATT, CDR2 SNEGSKA (reference sequence). This CDR3 is 13 amino acids long. V lost 6 bases to trimming and J lost 1 base, with 13 bases between them. Written as DNA, the CDR3 is TGCAGTGCCCCAGGAGGAGCATCCTACGAGCAGTACTTC. This encodes CSAPGGASYEQYF.

This clonotype was recorded many times. The V call is TRBV28, the J call TRBJ2-2; D unclear. CDR3 length: 13 residues. Germline loops: CDR1 MDHEN, CDR2 SYDVKM. Between the trimmed V and J ends, which lost 8 bases and 2 bases, there was a span of 9 bases. The CDR3 is CASEVRNTGELFF. CDR3 nucleotides: TGTGCCAGCGAGGTACGAAACACCGGGGAGCTGTTTTTT.

CDR3 protein: CASSHLGQGNSPLHF. As DNA, the CDR3 is TGTGCCAGCAGCCACTTGGGACAGGGGAATTCACCCCTCCACTTT. The chain employs TRBV3-1 and TRBJ1-6; TRBD1 matches 10 bases. CDR1 and CDR2 from the germline V gene are LGHDT and YNNKEL (reference sequence). V trimming: 3 bases; J trimming: 7 bases; junction bases outside the gene matches: 3. The CDR3 is made up of 15 amino acids.

Here the CDR3 DNA reads TGCGCCAGCAGCTCGGACGTAGACAGTGAAGCTTTCTTT. This encodes CASSSDVDSEAFF. The J gene is TRBJ1-1, the V gene TRBV5-1, with a possible D match to TRBD1 (5 bases). The CDR3 covers 13 residues. With 3 bases removed from V and 7 bases from J, the gap between germline ends came to 13 bases. Per germline, CDR1 SGHRS and CDR2 YFSETQ.

The chain employs TRBV6-6 and TRBJ2-2; D tentatively fits TRBD1 or TRBD2 (5 bases each). V lost 2 bases, J lost 6 bases, and 19 bases lay in between. The CDR3 loop spans 17 amino acids. From germline, CDR1 is MNHNY and CDR2 SVGAGI (reference sequence). The CDR3 region is CASSYKTGTPGSGELFF. As DNA, the CDR3 is TGTGCCAGCAGTTACAAGACCGGGACCCCTGGCTCCGGGGAGCTGTTTTTT.

This chain links TRBV5-1 with TRBJ1-1; the D is unclear. Looked up from germline, CDR1 is SGHRS and CDR2 is YFSETQ. The CDR3 loop spans 14 amino acids. The germline V and J ends were trimmed by 4 bases and 7 bases, with 17 bases remaining between them. CDR3 DNA: TGCGCCAGCAGCCTTTTCGGATCAGACCGTGAAGCTTTCTTT. Protein: CASSLFGSDREAFF.